A single sample gave rise to the 2 T cell receptor beta chains below, sequenced in a study of cytomegalovirus exposure and HLA in healthy donors. The PCR contained 60 Vbeta and 13 Jbeta primers. Method: immunoSEQ multiplex PCR; TCRdb's copy keeps in-frame clones and lacks some. Seen here are around 220,000 clones, about 77% observed once, and the top ten hold 1.8%. Material: PBMCs. The receptors originated from a woman aged 30 to 39 in good health and CMV-seronegative.

The chain combines TRBV11-1 with TRBJ2-1, with D perhaps TRBD2 (6 bases). Trimming shortened V by 1 base and J by 13 bases, and 11 bases separated the two germline ends. Per germline, CDR1 SGHAT and CDR2 FQDESV (reference sequence). There are 12 residues in the CDR3. The CDR3 DNA sequence: TGTGCCAGCAGCTTAGAGATAGCGGAACAGTTCTTC. This sequence encodes CASSLEIAEQFF.

V gene TRBV4-2 combines with J gene TRBJ2-3; D may be TRBD2 (7 bases). In germline, CDR1 is LGHNA, CDR2 YNFKEQ. CDR3 length: 17 residues. Trimming removed 4 bases at V and 3 bases at J, with 20 bases between. CDR3 bases: TGTGCCAGCAGCCCAGGGGAGGGTGGTTTTGCGACAGATACGCAGTATTTT. It specifies CASSPGEGGFATDTQYF.